Below, 13 T cell receptor beta chains from the same sample are listed, as sequenced in a study of blood T cell repertoires in COVID-19. The table came from immunoSEQ multiplex PCR; TCRdb's copy has only in-frame clones and leaves some out. The table has about 140,000 clones, about 80% seen once. The sequencing sample was made of PBMCs or T cells enriched from blood (not recorded which). The origin of the receptors is a woman between 18 and 30 years old who had been exposed to COVID-19.

Concerning this clone: Additional DNA sequences in this sample encode the identical CDR3. This chain uses TRBV12-3 or TRBV12-4 with TRBJ1-5; TRBD1 is a possible D gene (6 bases). The CDR3 has 13 amino acids. V was shortened by 2 bases and J by 7 bases, with 9 bases between the two germline ends. CDR3 bases: TGTGCCAGCAGTTTAAGGGGGAACCAGCCCCAGCATTTT. The encoded protein is CASSLRGNQPQHF.

The chain carries TRBV10-3 and TRBJ1-1, with D perhaps TRBD1 (5 bases). This CDR3 has 16 amino acids. Germline V gene data show CDR1 as ENHRY and CDR2 as SYGVKD. Trimming took off 5 bases at V and 4 bases at J, with 20 bases between the two ends. CDR3 nucleotide sequence: TGTGCCATCAGTAGGTCGGCAGGGCTGCGTGCCACTGAAGCTTTCTTT. Translating it yields CAISRSAGLRATEAFF.

This clone was picked up a small number of times. The CDR3 sequence: CASSSTGVTEAFF. Here the CDR3 DNA reads TGTGCCAGCAGTTCGACAGGGGTTACTGAAGCTTTCTTT. V usage is TRBV12-3 or TRBV12-4 and J usage is TRBJ1-1; 8 bases are a match to TRBD1. This CDR3 is built from 13 residues. The V and J ends lost 4 bases and 5 bases, in that order; junction bases with no gene match: 3.

In DNA form, the CDR3 reads TGCGCCAGCAGCTTTACTAGCGGGACAAAAGAGACCCAGTACTTC. Amino acid sequence: CASSFTSGTKETQYF. The chain joins TRBV5-1 to TRBJ2-5; TRBD2 agrees at 10 bases. From germline, CDR1 is SGHRS and CDR2 YFSETQ. This CDR3 is built from 15 residues. V lost 2 bases to trimming and J lost 3 bases; unmatched junction nucleotides: 4.

This chain joins TRBV4-1 and TRBJ2-7; 13 positions agree with TRBD2. Germline CDR1 MGHRA, CDR2 YSYEKL. This CDR3 comprises 17 residues. The ends lost 0 bases at V and 6 bases at J; junction bases unmatched: 8. For the CDR3, the DNA is TGCGCCAGCAGCCAAGATACCTGGACTAGCGGGAGTTTCGAGCAGTACTTC. Translation: CASSQDTWTSGSFEQYF.

This sequence joins TRBV5-6 and TRBJ2-2; D may be TRBD1 (6 bases). The CDR3 is 16 amino acids. Germline-derived CDR1 and CDR2 are SGHDT and YYEEEE. The ends were cut back, 3 bases at V and 6 bases at J, with 18 bases in the middle. The CDR3 coding sequence is TGTGCCAGCAGCTCACGCAGGGACACTCGCCCCGGGGAGCTGTTTTTT. Encoded protein: CASSSRRDTRPGELFF.

As for this clone: A read error may produce the germline difference seen at one junction end. The chain uses TRBV24-1 and TRBJ2-3, with D possibly matching TRBD1 (5 bases). The germline CDR1 and CDR2 sequences are KGHDR and SFDVKD. The CDR3 totals 12 residues. In DNA, the CDR3 is TGTGCCACCAGCAAGGACACAAATACGCAGTATTTT. Amino acid sequence: CATSKDTNTQYF.

The V call is TRBV10-2, the J call TRBJ2-1; D uncertain. This CDR3 contains 11 residues. The germline V and J ends were trimmed by 4 bases and 9 bases, with 7 bases remaining between them. Germline V CDR1 and CDR2: WSHSY, SAAADI. DNA of the CDR3: TGCGCCAGCAGTGCCCCGGGTGAGCAGTTCTTC. Translation: CASSAPGEQFF.

This clone was seen once. The chain recombines TRBV30 with TRBJ1-2; a weak D match, TRBD1 (5 bases). V shed 4 bases and J shed 2 bases, with 14 bases lying between them. CDR1 and CDR2 from the germline V gene are GTSNPN and SVGIG (reference sequence). The CDR3 has 14 residues. The CDR3 loop is CAWTGDFWNYGYTF. CDR3 DNA: TGTGCCTGGACCGGGGACTTCTGGAACTATGGCTACACCTTC.

V gene TRBV25-1 combines with J gene TRBJ2-1; perhaps TRBD1 as D (5 bases). CDR3 size: 14 residues. Trimming took 2 bases from V and 6 from J, leaving 11 bases between them. The germline V gene has CDR1 MGHDK and CDR2 SYGVNS. Here the CDR3 reads CASSEQGGFNEQFF. The CDR3 coding sequence is TGTGCCAGCAGTGAACAGGGTGGTTTCAATGAGCAGTTCTTC.

The chain has TRBV6-2 or TRBV6-3 and TRBJ2-1; 11 nucleotides align to TRBD2. The germline V gene has CDR1 MNHEY and CDR2 SVGEGT. V lost 2 bases, J lost 12 bases, and 9 bases stayed unmatched. CDR3 length: 15 residues. Here the CDR3 reads CASSYPITLAGGQFF. For the CDR3, the DNA is TGTGCCAGCAGTTACCCCATTACTCTAGCGGGAGGGCAGTTCTTC.

The chain carries TRBV6-5 and TRBJ2-4; 8 nucleotides agree with TRBD1. The V gene's germline CDR1 is MNHEY and CDR2 SVGAGI. Losses at the gene ends were 7 bases for V and 6 bases for J; bases not matched to a gene: 8. This CDR3 has 14 amino acids. The CDR3 here is CASTESQGANIQYF. CDR3 nucleotides: TGTGCCAGCACCGAGAGCCAGGGGGCAAACATTCAGTACTTC.

As regards this clone: An end of the junction does not agree with germline; a read error may underlie this. The chain has TRBV28 and TRBJ2-7; D is perhaps TRBD2 (7 bases). This CDR3 contains 12 residues. In germline, CDR1 is MDHEN, CDR2 SYDVKM. The CDR3 coding sequence is TGCCCATCCCGAGGGGGGGTATACGAGCAGTACTTC. Encoded protein: CPSRGGVYEQYF.